Listed below are T cell receptor beta chains from one sample, sequenced in a study of human T cells and chemical hapten exposure. One entry per CDR3 protein, called by TCRdb with MiXCR from the RACE reads. The repertoire includes some 70,000 distinct CDR3 sequences, 25% to 40% of them detected once, and approximately 9.1% sits in the top ten. The source was whole blood, collected in connection with sensitization to the hapten diphenylcyclopropenone (DPC). These receptors were taken from a man aged 40-49 years with alopecia areata. Some clones in this sample may be carry-over from other donors' samples. Each CDR3 is given with its conserved first and last residue. The D gene is left open where the match is weak. The size of a clone is reported for some rows only, either as once, few or many, or as a class for expanded clones.

abundance,d_gene,v_gene,j_gene,CDR3nt,CDR3aa
few,TRBD2,TRBV12-3/TRBV12-4,TRBJ2-1,TGTGCCAGCAGTTTGCCTCTGGGACTAGTAAATGAGCAGTTCTTC,CASSLPLGLVNEQFF
.,.,TRBV27,TRBJ2-7,TGTGCCAGCAGTTCATATTTTACCCGGGGGAACCCCTACGAGCAGTACTTC,CASSSYFTRGNPYEQYF
.,TRBD1,TRBV7-2,TRBJ1-1,TGTGCCAGCAGCCGCGGACAGGGCACTGAAGCTTTCTTT,CASSRGQGTEAFF
.,TRBD2,TRBV28,TRBJ2-7,TGTGCCAGCAGTTTCGGACTAGCGGGAGTCTACGAGCAGTACTTC,CASSFGLAGVYEQYF
.,TRBD2,TRBV12-3/TRBV12-4,TRBJ2-5,TGTGCCAGCAGTCCAAGACTAGCGGGACAAGAGACCCAGTACTTC,CASSPRLAGQETQYF
few,.,TRBV12-3/TRBV12-4,TRBJ2-1,TGTGCCAGCAGTTTTTTTTTAGGTTCTGCCTACAATGAGCAGTTCTTC,CASSFFLGSAYNEQFF
.,.,TRBV28,TRBJ2-3,TGTGCCAGCCGAGAGGCTGGAGATACGCAGTATTTT,CASREAGDTQYF
few,TRBD1,TRBV20-1,TRBJ2-7,TGCAGTGCTAGAGACCGGGACAGTGGAACCTACGAGCAGTACTTC,CSARDRDSGTYEQYF
.,.,TRBV12-3/TRBV12-4,TRBJ2-7,TGTGCCAGCAGTTTGGGTCAGGGAGACTACGAGCAGTACTTC,CASSLGQGDYEQYF
few,.,TRBV19,TRBJ2-7,TGTGCCAGTAGTATTACCGCTAAGAATTACGAGCAGTACTTC,CASSITAKNYEQYF
few,.,TRBV6-6,TRBJ1-2,TGTGCCAGCAGACCCGACAGCTCCCATGGCTACACCTTC,CASRPDSSHGYTF
.,.,TRBV12-3/TRBV12-4,TRBJ2-4,TGTGCCAGCAGTTTAGCAGCACTAGCCAAAAACATTCAGTACTTC,CASSLAALAKNIQYF
.,.,TRBV5-1,TRBJ1-2,TGCGCCAGCAGCTTCCGGGACTCCACTAACTATGGCTACACCTTC,CASSFRDSTNYGYTF
few,.,TRBV14,TRBJ1-1,TGTGCCAGCAGCCAACTCACAGGTAACACTGAAGCTTTCTTT,CASSQLTGNTEAFF
few,.,TRBV3-1,TRBJ1-2,TGTGCCAGCAGCCAAGATTCGAGGGGAAGGGGAAGTGGCTACACCTTC,CASSQDSRGRGSGYTF
.,TRBD2,TRBV20-1,TRBJ2-7,TGCAGTGCTAGAGTTAGCCTAGCGGCTGCCTACGAGCAGTACTTC,CSARVSLAAAYEQYF
.,TRBD2,TRBV12-3/TRBV12-4,TRBJ2-1,TGTGCCAGCAAGGGACTAGCAAACAATGAGCAGTTCTTC,CASKGLANNEQFF
many,TRBD1,TRBV25-1,TRBJ2-4,TGTGCCAGCAGTGTTTCTGGACAGGGAAAAAACATTCAGTACTTC,CASSVSGQGKNIQYF
.,.,TRBV3-1,TRBJ1-1,TGTGCCAGCAGCCCGGTCAGGTCGAACACTGAAGCTTTCTTT,CASSPVRSNTEAFF